Only a few counts were recorded for the clone carrying this T cell receptor beta chain. The antigen is undetermined. MiXCR, applied by TCRdb to the reads, yields one record per CDR3 protein. This table has about 190,000 distinct CDR3 sequences, 9.5% appearing once. The entry originates in a study of T cell repertoires in cytomegalovirus infection. Study results and caveats: Of the TCR beta families, the public ones yielded a cumulative frequency that identified carriers of CMV plus the relevant HLA. CMV-specific TCR beta clonotypes restricted by HLA-C dominated the ex vivo response.

The J segment lost 5 bases and the V segment lost 3 bases, leaving 6 bases of the junction unmatched. The CDR3 extends over 14 amino acids. Germline CDR1 reads MDHEN; CDR2 reads SYDVKM. This clonotype was obtained from a human donor in good health (CMV status not recorded). Some clones in this sample may be carry-over from other donors' samples. V gene TRBV28 combines with J gene TRBJ1-1, with 7 bases lining up with TRBD1. Sequencing was performed on PBMCs. The CDR3 nucleotides are TGTGCCAGCAGTTTCCCCGACAGGGCTACTGAAGCTTTCTTT. Residues: CASSFPDRATEAFF.